Below, one T cell receptor (beta chain) is given with its context. Its specificity is unknown. Only in-frame clones appear in the TCRdb table, and some are missing; sequencing was by immunoSEQ multiplex PCR. Of several thousand clones listed, around 91% are singletons. Unmatched junction bases numbered 7, after V lost 4 bases and J lost 4 bases. The CDR3 spans 15 residues. Germline V lookup: CDR1 ENHRY, CDR2 SYGVKD. Checkpoint therapy with ipilimumab 1 mg/kg began 14 to 28 days after transplant. Patients received nivolumab 3 mg/kg at weeks 1, 4, 7, 10, then fortnightly to week 26. The data derive from a study of ipilimumab plus nivolumab after autologous stem cell transplantation. Study background: Myeloma cases were transplant-naive high-risk or relapsed within 3 years post first autologous transplant.

Points from the study as a whole: Per the authors, repertoire, Treg and microbiota data justify further study.

This chain uses TRBV10-3 with TRBJ1-1; the match to TRBD1 covers 9 bases. This receptor was obtained from a female donor with multiple myeloma. Here the sequenced sample was PBMCs, taken in a trial of ipilimumab plus nivolumab as post-transplant consolidation. CDR3 region: CAISGTGDHATEAFF. The CDR3 nucleotides read TGTGCCATCAGTGGGACAGGGGATCACGCCACTGAAGCTTTCTTT.